This T cell receptor (beta chain) is drawn from a study of blood T cell repertoires in COVID-19. Per the germline V gene, CDR1 is LNHDA and CDR2 is SQIVND (reference sequence). The CDR3 extends over 15 amino acids. Deletions cut 5 bases from V and 11 bases from J, with 22 bases between. Authors' data handling: Reference gene primer amplification in the assay estimated nucleated cell counts. The assay was immunoSEQ multiplex PCR, and TCRdb's table has in-frame clones only and misses some. V and J calls and clone size come straight from that table; D and trimming were deduced from the DNA. Found here are 240,000 or so clones, about 79% of them singletons; the top ten hold approximately 9.4%.

The chain couples TRBV19 to TRBJ1-5; D is unclear. The specimen was peripheral blood. The clonotype originates from a woman older than 75 with acute or convalescent COVID-19. The CDR3 DNA sequence: TGTGCCAGTAGTGGAAAGGGCCGACCGTGGGAGACCCAGCATTTT. Translation gives CASSGKGRPWETQHF.